The sequence of this T cell receptor (beta chain) was determined in a study of technical replicates of blood from several donors. TCRdb's copy holds only in-frame clones and misses some; the assay was immunoSEQ multiplex PCR. The table shows about 66,000 clones, with about nine tenths occurring only once. CDR1 and CDR2 from the germline V gene are KGHSH and LQKENI. Between the trimmed V and J ends, which lost 3 bases and 9 bases, there was a span of 12 bases. The length of the CDR3 is 13 residues. Input material: PBMCs. The receptor was derived from a human donor in good health. Some clones in this sample may be carry-over from other donors' samples. The chain links TRBV18 to TRBJ2-1; D is possibly TRBD2 (6 bases). In DNA form, the CDR3 reads TGTGCCAGCTCACCGGGGCTAGCGAGTGAGCAGTTCTTC. This gives the protein CASSPGLASEQFF.